The sequence of this TCR beta chain was determined in a study of shared clonotypes between healthy human individuals. About the study: Samples came from a couple of female and a few male donors aged 18 to 49. Regarding the study as a whole: For sorted subsets, rarefaction showed incomplete sequencing despite large depth.

The V end lost 4 bases, the J end lost 8 bases, and 11 bases lay between the germline ends. This CDR3 has 12 residues. Germline values: CDR1 PRHDT, CDR2 FYEKMQ (reference sequence). Produced via immunoSEQ multiplex PCR; TCRdb's table is partial and in-frame only. The repertoire includes roughly 2,000,000 clones, about 95% of them detected once, and roughly 1% sits in the top ten. A few counts support this clone. The antigen is not known. Positive CCR7 selection of CD45RO-negative cells yielded the naive CD8 cells, and terminally differentiated effector memory CD45RA+ cells were excluded. There were no recent acute infections or vaccinations among the donors, who were healthy HIV-negative adults.

V is TRBV13 and J is TRBJ1-2; D is undetermined. What was sequenced was naive CD8+ T cells sorted from blood. The sequence derives from a man between 18 and 29 years old in good health. Written as DNA, the CDR3 is TGTGCCAGCAGCTCCGGAGGTTGGGGCTACACCTTC. Protein sequence: CASSSGGWGYTF.